This T cell receptor (beta chain) was sequenced in a study of cytomegalovirus exposure and HLA in healthy donors. Study-wide points: There were some public TCRs occurring in many donors, but most TCR sequences were rare.

Primers: 60 Vbeta forward and 13 Jbeta reverse. TCRdb keeps only in-frame clones here, not all; method: immunoSEQ multiplex PCR. The sample consists of 150,000 to 200,000 clones, 65% to 70% of them appearing once. On this clone: Its target is not known.

Whereas donors were nominally healthy upon sampling, unrecorded immune exposures were probable. The length of the CDR3 is 14 residues. The trim removed 4 bases at V and 10 bases at J, leaving 6 bases unmatched. From germline, CDR1 is MDHEN and CDR2 SYDVKM. The chain employs TRBV28 and TRBJ2-1; 11 bases line up with TRBD2. Sequenced input: PBMCs. The receptor comes from a man younger than 45 in good health and CMV-seropositive. The CDR3: CASSSPGTSGEQFF. CDR3 sequence (DNA): TGTGCCAGCAGTTCGCCCGGGACTAGCGGAGAGCAGTTCTTC.